This entry concerns a single T cell receptor beta chain. This record comes from a study of blood T cells in healthy people across ages. Trimming stripped 0 bases from V and 13 bases from J, with 12 bases between. The CDR3 is made up of 11 amino acids. Germline V CDR1 and CDR2: DFQATT, SNEGSKA (reference sequence). Through a sample-barcoded 5' primer and a J-beta primer mix, a second PCR was run for roughly 7 to 12 cycles. Per-sample output comprised a minimum of 2.5 million paired-end reads containing CDR3. TCRdb reprocessed the 5' RACE reads with MiXCR, giving one entry per CDR3 protein. The sample lists 1.5 million to 2 million distinct CDR3 sequences, around 35% seen once, with roughly 12% in the top ten. Each donor gave roughly 9.2 milliliters of peripheral blood.

This receptor was obtained from a woman between 25 and 40 years old in good health. J is TRBJ2-5 and V is TRBV20-1; no reliable D call. The sequenced sample consisted of blood. CDR3 loop: CSARDSPVGYF. The CDR3 nucleotides read TGCAGTGCTAGAGATAGCCCTGTGGGGTACTTC.